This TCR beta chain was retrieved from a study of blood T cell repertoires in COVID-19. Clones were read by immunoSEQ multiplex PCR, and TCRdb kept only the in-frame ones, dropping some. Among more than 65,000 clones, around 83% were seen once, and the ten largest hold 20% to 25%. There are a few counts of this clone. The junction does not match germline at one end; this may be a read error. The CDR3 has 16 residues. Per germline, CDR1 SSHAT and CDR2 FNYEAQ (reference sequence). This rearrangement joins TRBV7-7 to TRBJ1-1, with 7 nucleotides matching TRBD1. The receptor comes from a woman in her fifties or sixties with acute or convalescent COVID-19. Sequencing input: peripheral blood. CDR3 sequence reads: CASSFPTGRTVTEAFF. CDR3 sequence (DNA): TGTGCTAGCAGCTTCCCGACAGGGAGGACAGTCACTGAAGCTTTCTTT.